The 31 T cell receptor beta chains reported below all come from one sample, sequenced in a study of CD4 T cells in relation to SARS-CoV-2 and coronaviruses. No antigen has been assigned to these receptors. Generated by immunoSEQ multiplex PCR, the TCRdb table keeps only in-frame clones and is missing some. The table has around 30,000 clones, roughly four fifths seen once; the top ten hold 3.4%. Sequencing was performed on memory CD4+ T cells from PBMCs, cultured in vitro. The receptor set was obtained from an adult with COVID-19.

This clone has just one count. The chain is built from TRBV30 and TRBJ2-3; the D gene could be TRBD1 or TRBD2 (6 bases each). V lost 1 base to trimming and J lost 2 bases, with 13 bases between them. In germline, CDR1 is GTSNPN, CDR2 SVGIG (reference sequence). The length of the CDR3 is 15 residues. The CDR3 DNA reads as TGTGCCTGGAGTGGGTTCTGGGGGGCCACAGATACGCAGTATTTT. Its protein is CAWSGFWGATDTQYF.

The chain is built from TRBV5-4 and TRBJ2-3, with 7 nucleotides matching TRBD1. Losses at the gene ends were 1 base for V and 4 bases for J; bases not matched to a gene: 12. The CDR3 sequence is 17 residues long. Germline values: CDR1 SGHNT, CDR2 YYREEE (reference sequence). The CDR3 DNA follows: TGTGCCAGCAGCTTGAAACTCGGTGGGACAGACGCAGATACGCAGTATTTT. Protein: CASSLKLGGTDADTQYF.

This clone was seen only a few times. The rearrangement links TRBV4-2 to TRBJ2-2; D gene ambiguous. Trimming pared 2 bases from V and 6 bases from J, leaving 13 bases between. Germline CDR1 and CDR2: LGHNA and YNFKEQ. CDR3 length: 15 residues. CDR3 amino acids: CASSQSQSSPGELFF. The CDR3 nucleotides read TGTGCCAGCAGCCAATCGCAATCCTCCCCCGGGGAGCTGTTTTTT.

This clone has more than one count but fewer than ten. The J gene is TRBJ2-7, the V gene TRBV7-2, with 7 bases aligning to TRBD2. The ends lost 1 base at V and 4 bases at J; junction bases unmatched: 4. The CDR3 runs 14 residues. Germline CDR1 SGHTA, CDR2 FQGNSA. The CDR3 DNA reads TGTGCCAGCAGCTTAGTGGGCGGGAGTTACGAGCAGTACTTC. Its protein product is CASSLVGGSYEQYF.

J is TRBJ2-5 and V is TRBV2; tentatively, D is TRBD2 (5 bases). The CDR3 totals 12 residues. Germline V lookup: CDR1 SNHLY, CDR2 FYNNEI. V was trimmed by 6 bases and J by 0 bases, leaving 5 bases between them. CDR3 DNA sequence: TGTGCCAGCAGCGGGAACCAAGAGACCCAGTACTTC. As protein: CASSGNQETQYF.

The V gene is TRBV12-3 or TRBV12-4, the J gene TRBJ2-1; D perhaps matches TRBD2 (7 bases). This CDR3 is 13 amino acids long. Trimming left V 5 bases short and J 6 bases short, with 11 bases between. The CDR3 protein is CASSDRTSNEQFF. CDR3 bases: TGTGCCAGCAGTGACAGGACTAGCAATGAGCAGTTCTTC.

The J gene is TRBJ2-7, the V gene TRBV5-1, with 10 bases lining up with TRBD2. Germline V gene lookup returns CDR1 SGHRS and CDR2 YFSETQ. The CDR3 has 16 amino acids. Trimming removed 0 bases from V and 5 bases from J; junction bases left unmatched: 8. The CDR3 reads CASSLEPSGSPHEQYF. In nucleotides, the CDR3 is TGCGCCAGCAGCTTGGAACCTAGCGGGAGTCCTCACGAGCAGTACTTC. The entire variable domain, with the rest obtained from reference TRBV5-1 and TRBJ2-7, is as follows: KAGVTQTPRYLIKTRGQQVTLSCSPISGHRSVSWYQQTPGQGLQFLFEYFSETQRNKGNFPGRFSGRQFSNSRSEMNVSTLELGDSALYLCASSLEPSGSPHEQYFGPGTRLTVT.

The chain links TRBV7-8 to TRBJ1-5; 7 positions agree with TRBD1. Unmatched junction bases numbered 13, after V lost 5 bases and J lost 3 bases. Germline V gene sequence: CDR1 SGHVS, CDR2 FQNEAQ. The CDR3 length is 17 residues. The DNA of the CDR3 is TGTGCCAGCAGCCCCCGCCGCGAGGGGGCCTACAATCAGCCCCAGCATTTT. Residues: CASSPRREGAYNQPQHF.

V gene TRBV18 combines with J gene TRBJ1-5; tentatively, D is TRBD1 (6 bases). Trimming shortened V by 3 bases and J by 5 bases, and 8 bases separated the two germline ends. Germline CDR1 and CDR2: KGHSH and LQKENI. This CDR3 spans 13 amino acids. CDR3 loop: CASSPAGDQPQHF. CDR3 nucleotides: TGTGCCAGCTCACCGGCAGGGGATCAGCCCCAGCATTTT. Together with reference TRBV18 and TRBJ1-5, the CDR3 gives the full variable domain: NAGVMQNPRHLVRRRGQEARLRCSPMKGHSHVYWYRQLPEEGLKFMVYLQKENIIDESGMPKERFSAEFPKEGPSILRIQQVVRGDSAAYFCASSPAGDQPQHFGDGTRLSIL.

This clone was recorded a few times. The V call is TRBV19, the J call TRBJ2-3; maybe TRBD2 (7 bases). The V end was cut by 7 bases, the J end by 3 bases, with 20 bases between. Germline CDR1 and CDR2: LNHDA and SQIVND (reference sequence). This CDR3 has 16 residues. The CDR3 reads CASTLRGGTRTDTQYF. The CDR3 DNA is TGTGCCAGTACCTTGAGGGGGGGCACTAGGACAGATACGCAGTATTTT.

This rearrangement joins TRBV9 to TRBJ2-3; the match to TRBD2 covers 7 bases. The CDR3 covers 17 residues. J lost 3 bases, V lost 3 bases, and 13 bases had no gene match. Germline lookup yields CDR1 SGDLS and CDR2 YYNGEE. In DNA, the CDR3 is TGTGCCAGCAGCGGATGGGGGGGGAGCGGGATGACAGATACGCAGTATTTT. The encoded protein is CASSGWGGSGMTDTQYF.

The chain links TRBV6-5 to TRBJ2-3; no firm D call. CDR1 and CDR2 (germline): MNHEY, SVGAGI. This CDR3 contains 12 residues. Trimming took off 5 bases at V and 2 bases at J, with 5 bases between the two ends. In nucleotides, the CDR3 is TGTGCCAGCAGTAAAAACACAGATACGCAGTATTTT. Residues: CASSKNTDTQYF.

CDR3 DNA: TGTGCCAGCAGCCTCCAGACAGGGTCCACCGCCACCGGGGAGCTGTTTTTT. This encodes CASSLQTGSTATGELFF. The chain has TRBV3-1 (or the pseudogene TRBV3-2) and TRBJ2-2, with TRBD1 matching 7 bases. Trimming at V came to 4 bases and at J to 4 bases, leaving 12 bases not matched to a gene. Germline loops: CDR1 LGHDT, CDR2 YNNKEL (reference sequence). The CDR3 covers 17 residues.

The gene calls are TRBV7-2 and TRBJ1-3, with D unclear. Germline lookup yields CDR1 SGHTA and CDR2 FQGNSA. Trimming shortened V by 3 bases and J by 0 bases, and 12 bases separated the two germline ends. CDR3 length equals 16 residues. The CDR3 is CASSFLGSLSGNTIYF. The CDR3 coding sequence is TGTGCCAGCAGCTTTTTGGGGTCACTCTCTGGAAACACCATATATTTT.

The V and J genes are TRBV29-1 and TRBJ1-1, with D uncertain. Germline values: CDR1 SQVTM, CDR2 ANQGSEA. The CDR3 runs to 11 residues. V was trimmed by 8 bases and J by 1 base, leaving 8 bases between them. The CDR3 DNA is TGCAGCACGTTAGGGAACACTGAAGCTTTCTTT. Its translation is CSTLGNTEAFF.

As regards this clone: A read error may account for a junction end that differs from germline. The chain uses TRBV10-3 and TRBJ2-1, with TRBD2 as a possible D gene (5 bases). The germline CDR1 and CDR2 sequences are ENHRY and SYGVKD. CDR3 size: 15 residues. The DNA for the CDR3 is TGTGCCATCAGTGAGTCGGTCGGGAACTACAATGGGCAGTTCTTC. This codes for CAISESVGNYNGQFF.

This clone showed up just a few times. CDR3 DNA sequence: TGTGCCAGCAGCTTGACAGGGGGCTCCTACAATGAGCAGTTCTTC. Translated: CASSLTGGSYNEQFF. The rearrangement joins TRBV5-4 to TRBJ2-1; 8 nucleotides align to TRBD1. CDR1 and CDR2 from the germline V gene are SGHNT and YYREEE (reference sequence). The V and J ends lost 1 base and 0 bases, in that order; junction bases with no gene match: 0. CDR3 length: 15 residues.

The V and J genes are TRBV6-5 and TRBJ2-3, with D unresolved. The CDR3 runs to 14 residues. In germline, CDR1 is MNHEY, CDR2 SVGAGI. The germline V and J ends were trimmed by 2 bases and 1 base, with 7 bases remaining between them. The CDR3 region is CASSYRLRTDTQYF. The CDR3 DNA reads TGTGCCAGCAGTTACCGACTTCGCACAGATACGCAGTATTTT.

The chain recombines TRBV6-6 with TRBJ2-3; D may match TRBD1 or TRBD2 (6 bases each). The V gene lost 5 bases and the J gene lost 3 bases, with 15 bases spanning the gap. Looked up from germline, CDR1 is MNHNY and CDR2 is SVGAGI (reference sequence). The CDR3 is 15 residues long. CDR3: CASSRGVVRTDTQYF. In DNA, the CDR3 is TGTGCCAGCAGTAGGGGGGTTGTCAGGACAGATACGCAGTATTTT.

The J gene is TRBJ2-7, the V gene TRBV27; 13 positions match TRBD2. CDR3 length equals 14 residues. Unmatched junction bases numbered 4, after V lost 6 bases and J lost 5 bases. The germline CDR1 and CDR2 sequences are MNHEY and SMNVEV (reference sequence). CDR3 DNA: TGTGCCAGCAGCCAACTAGCGGGAGGGCACGAGCAGTACTTC. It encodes CASSQLAGGHEQYF.

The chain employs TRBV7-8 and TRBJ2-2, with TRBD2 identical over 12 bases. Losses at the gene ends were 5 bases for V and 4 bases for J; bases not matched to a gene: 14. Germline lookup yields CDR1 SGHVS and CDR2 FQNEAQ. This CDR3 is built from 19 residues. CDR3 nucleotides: TGTGCCAGCAGCCAAAACGCCGCTAGCGGGAGGGGAAGCACCGGGGAGCTGTTTTTT. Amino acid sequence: CASSQNAASGRGSTGELFF.

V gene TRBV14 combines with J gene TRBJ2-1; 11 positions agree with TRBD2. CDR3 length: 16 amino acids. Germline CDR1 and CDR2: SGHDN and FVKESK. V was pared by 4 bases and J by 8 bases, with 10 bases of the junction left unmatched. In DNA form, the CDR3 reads TGTGCCAGCAGCCTACGTAGCGGGAGGGCCTTTGATGAGCAGTTCTTC. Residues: CASSLRSGRAFDEQFF.

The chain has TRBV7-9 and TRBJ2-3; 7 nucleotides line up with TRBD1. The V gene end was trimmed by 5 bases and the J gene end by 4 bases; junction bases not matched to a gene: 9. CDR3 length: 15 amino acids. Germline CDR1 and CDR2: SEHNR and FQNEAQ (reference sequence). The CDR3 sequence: CASSQRDRSSDTQYF. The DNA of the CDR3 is TGTGCCAGCAGCCAACGGGACAGATCCTCAGATACGCAGTATTTT.

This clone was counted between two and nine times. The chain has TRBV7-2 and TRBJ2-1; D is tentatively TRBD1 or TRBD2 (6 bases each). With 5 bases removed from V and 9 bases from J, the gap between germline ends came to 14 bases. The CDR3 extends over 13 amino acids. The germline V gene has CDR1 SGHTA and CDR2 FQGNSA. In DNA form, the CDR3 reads TGTGCCAGCAGCGAGTTTGGGGGGCCTGAGCAGTTCTTC. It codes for CASSEFGGPEQFF.

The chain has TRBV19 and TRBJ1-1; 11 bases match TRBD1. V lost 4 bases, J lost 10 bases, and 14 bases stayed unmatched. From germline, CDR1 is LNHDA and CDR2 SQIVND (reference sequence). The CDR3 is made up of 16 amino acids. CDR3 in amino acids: CASSTGQGAGVRAAFF. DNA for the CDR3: TGTGCCAGTAGTACTGGACAGGGGGCTGGTGTTCGGGCAGCTTTCTTT.

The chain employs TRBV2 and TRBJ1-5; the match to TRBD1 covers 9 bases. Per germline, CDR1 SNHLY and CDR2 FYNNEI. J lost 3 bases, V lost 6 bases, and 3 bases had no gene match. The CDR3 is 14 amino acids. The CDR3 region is CASRTGGDNQPQHF. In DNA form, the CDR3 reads TGTGCCAGCAGGACAGGGGGGGACAATCAGCCCCAGCATTTT.

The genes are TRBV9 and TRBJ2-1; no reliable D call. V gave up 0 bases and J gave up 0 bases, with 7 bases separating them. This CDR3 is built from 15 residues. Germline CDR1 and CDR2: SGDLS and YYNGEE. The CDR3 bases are TGTGCCAGCAGCGTAGACCCAAGCTCCTACAATGAGCAGTTCTTC. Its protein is CASSVDPSSYNEQFF. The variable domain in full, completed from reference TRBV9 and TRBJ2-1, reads DSGVTQTPKHLITATGQRVTLRCSPRSGDLSVYWYQQSLDQGLQFLIQYYNGEERAKGNILERFSAQQFPDLHSELNLSSLELGDSALYFCASSVDPSSYNEQFFGPGTRLTVL.

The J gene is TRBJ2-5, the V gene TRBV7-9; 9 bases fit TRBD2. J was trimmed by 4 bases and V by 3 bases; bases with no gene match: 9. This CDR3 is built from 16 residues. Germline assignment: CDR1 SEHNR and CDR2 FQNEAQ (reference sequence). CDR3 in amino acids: CASSFFRGRDPETQYF. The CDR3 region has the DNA TGTGCCAGCAGCTTTTTCCGCGGGAGGGACCCAGAGACCCAGTACTTC.

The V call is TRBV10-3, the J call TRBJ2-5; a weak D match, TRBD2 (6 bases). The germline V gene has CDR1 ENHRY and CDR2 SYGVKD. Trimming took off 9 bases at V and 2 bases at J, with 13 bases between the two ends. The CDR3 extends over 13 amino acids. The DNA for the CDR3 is TGTGCCATACACCGGGACTTACAAGAGACCCAGTACTTC. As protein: CAIHRDLQETQYF.

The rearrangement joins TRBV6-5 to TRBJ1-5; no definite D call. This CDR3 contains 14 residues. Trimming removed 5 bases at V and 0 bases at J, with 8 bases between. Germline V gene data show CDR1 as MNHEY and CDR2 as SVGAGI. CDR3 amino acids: CASSKEYSNQPQHF. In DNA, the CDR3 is TGTGCCAGCAGTAAGGAGTATAGCAATCAGCCCCAGCATTTT.

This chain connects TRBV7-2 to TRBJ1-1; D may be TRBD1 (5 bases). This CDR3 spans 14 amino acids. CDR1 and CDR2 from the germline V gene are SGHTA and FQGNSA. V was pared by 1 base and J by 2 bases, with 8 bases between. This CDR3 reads CASSLVGLNTEAFF. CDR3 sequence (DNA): TGTGCCAGCAGCTTAGTGGGACTAAACACTGAAGCTTTCTTT.